This TCR beta chain was documented in a study of CD4 T cells in relation to SARS-CoV-2 and coronaviruses. Turning to the study itself: TCR beta CDR3s were sequenced after approximately ten-day antigen culture of PBMCs. Negative control cultures got HIV-1 Nef peptides or no peptide.

The assay was immunoSEQ multiplex PCR, and TCRdb's table has in-frame clones only and misses some. This sample has about 16,000 clones, with around 78% found just once. As concerns this clone: The antigen remains unidentified.

Study-wide findings and caveats: No crossreactivity against non-spike viral proteins was tested here.

V was cut by 1 base and J by 9 bases, with 16 bases left in between. There are 15 residues in the CDR3. Germline CDR1 and CDR2: SNHLY and FYNNEI. The unexposed donors gave CD4+ T cells in 2011-2018, prior to COVID-19. The cells were cultured for around ten days before CD4+ T cells were isolated. Unexposed-donor CD4+ T cells were probed with SARS-CoV-2 S/N and four cold-coronavirus spikes, cells permitting. The chain uses TRBV2 and TRBJ1-5, with D perhaps matching TRBD1 (5 bases). The sequencing sample was made of CD4+ T cells from PBMCs, cultured in vitro. The sequence came from a human donor in good health. The CDR3 spells CASSEDGAAQAPQHF. CDR3 bases: TGTGCCAGCAGTGAAGACGGGGCAGCCCAAGCGCCCCAGCATTTT.